This TCR beta chain was obtained from a study of cytomegalovirus exposure and HLA in healthy donors. Study at large: Earlier findings included nearly 120 million unique TCR beta sequences obtained from 170 million or so T cells.

In regard to this clone: Its antigen remains unknown.

Findings and limits, study-wide: It was reported in a later analysis that an Asian-associated ancestry cluster showed fewer N-insertions than the roughly 670-donor mean. The study dropped some indistinguishable V segments, TRBV6-2 and TRBV6-3 among them.

PCR amplification relied on 60 Vbeta primers (plus 13 Jbeta primers). This table comes from immunoSEQ multiplex PCR, and its TCRdb copy is limited to in-frame clones, with some not included. Here the sample spans under 250,000 clones, 76% being singletons. This CDR3 has 15 amino acids. Trimming cost V 6 bases and J 0 bases; bases outside gene matches: 8. Germline values: CDR1 SNHLY, CDR2 FYNNEI. This TCR derives from a man between 18 and 35 years old in good health and CMV-seronegative. Sequencing was carried out using PBMCs. V usage is TRBV2 and J usage is TRBJ2-7, with 7 bases that match TRBD1. The CDR3 loop reads CASRKGQTDSYEQYF. CDR3 coding DNA: TGTGCCAGCAGGAAGGGACAGACGGACTCCTACGAGCAGTACTTC.